This T cell receptor (beta chain) comes out of a study of blood T cell repertoires in COVID-19. Looking at the study overall: The United States, Italy and Spain provided the acute and convalescent COVID-19 samples.

Here immunoSEQ multiplex PCR was the method, and the copy in TCRdb shows in-frame clones only, minus some. The sample holds around 180,000 clones, around 80% seen once. Participant ages covered about 18 to 95 years across about 22 US areas. Self-reported history from a screening survey and questionnaire set each donor's cohort. Either two negative PCRs, clearance, or symptom resolution qualified Cohort 3 donors as recovered. The V and J ends lost 1 base and 7 bases, in that order; junction bases with no gene match: 4. The germline CDR1 and CDR2 sequences are SEHNR and FQNEAQ (reference sequence). This CDR3 contains 14 residues. This clone was counted only a few times.

Sequenced sample: PBMCs or T cells enriched from blood (not recorded which). This receptor was taken from a man aged 45-60 years who had recovered from COVID-19. This rearrangement joins TRBV7-9 to TRBJ1-3, with 7 bases matching TRBD1. CDR3 sequence reads: CASSLEGQINTIYF. CDR3 DNA sequence: TGTGCCAGCAGCTTAGAGGGACAGATTAACACCATATATTTT.